The 25 T cell receptor beta chains below all came from one sample that was sequenced in a study of technical replicates of blood from four donors. Clones were sequenced by immunoSEQ multiplex PCR, and TCRdb holds only the in-frame ones, with some missing. The sample yields 70,000 to 95,000 clones, about 97% seen once. Sequenced input: T cells isolated from PBMCs. These receptors all stem from a human donor in good health.

In its sample, this clone was seen once. The J gene is TRBJ2-7, the V gene TRBV27; a weak D match, TRBD1 (6 bases). Looked up from germline, CDR1 is MNHEY and CDR2 is SMNVEV (reference sequence). This CDR3 contains 16 residues. V was shortened by 0 bases and J by 5 bases, with 17 bases between the two germline ends. The chain's CDR3 is CASSLSSDRLIHEQYF. The CDR3, as DNA: TGTGCCAGCAGTTTATCGTCAGACAGGCTGATCCACGAGCAGTACTTC.

CDR3 in amino acids: CASSFPNNQPQHF. The CDR3 region has the DNA TGTGCCAGCAGCTTTCCCAACAATCAGCCCCAGCATTTT. The chain carries TRBV7-2 and TRBJ1-5; D unresolved. Germline CDR1 reads SGHTA; CDR2 reads FQGNSA. This CDR3 has 13 amino acids. The V and J ends lost 3 bases and 3 bases respectively, with 6 bases between them.

The chain carries TRBV7-9 and TRBJ1-2; 7 bases map to TRBD1. V dropped 1 base and J dropped 7; count of bases not matched to a gene: 0. The CDR3 covers 12 residues. Germline CDR1 and CDR2: SEHNR and FQNEAQ (reference sequence). Written as DNA, the CDR3 is TGTGCCAGCAGCTTAGAGGGGGCTGGCTACACCTTC. This translates into CASSLEGAGYTF.

The chain employs TRBV18 and TRBJ1-1; maybe TRBD1 (5 bases). CDR1 and CDR2 from the germline V gene are KGHSH and LQKENI. The CDR3 has 13 residues. The V end was cut by 4 bases, the J end by 0 bases, with 6 bases between. The CDR3 nucleotides read TGTGCCAGCTCACAGGGGATGAACACTGAAGCTTTCTTT. It codes for CASSQGMNTEAFF.

This clone is a singleton in its sample. The chain combines TRBV11-3 with TRBJ2-3, with D possibly matching TRBD1 (6 bases). Trimming stripped 1 base from V and 4 bases from J, with 9 bases between. The germline V gene has CDR1 SGHNT and CDR2 YENEEA. The CDR3 is 14 amino acids. CDR3 sequence: CASSLGPGADTQYF. CDR3 bases: TGTGCCAGCAGCTTAGGACCAGGGGCAGATACGCAGTATTTT.

V and J are TRBV7-8 and TRBJ2-7; a possible D gene is TRBD1 (6 bases). This CDR3 region has 14 residues. V was cut by 1 base and J by 3 bases, with 10 bases left in between. The germline gives CDR1 SGHVS, CDR2 FQNEAQ. The CDR3 DNA follows: TGTGCCAGCAGCTTAGGGACAGTGGGCTACGAGCAGTACTTC. It codes for CASSLGTVGYEQYF.

This clone was counted once. CDR3 amino acids: CASSLAMNTEAFF. The CDR3 DNA is TGTGCCAGTAGTTTAGCCATGAACACTGAAGCTTTCTTT. This chain links TRBV19 with TRBJ1-1; unclear D gene. This CDR3 spans 13 amino acids. Germline V gene data show CDR1 as LNHDA and CDR2 as SQIVND (reference sequence). V gave up 5 bases and J gave up 0 bases, with 7 bases separating them.

The CDR3 sequence is CASSRLAVQGDTQYF. CDR3 DNA sequence: TGTGCCAGCAGTCGACTAGCGGTTCAGGGGGATACGCAGTATTTT. The chain recombines TRBV6-6 with TRBJ2-3; 9 bases agree with TRBD2. This CDR3 comprises 15 residues. V lost 5 bases to trimming and J lost 6 bases; unmatched junction nucleotides: 9. Germline V CDR1 and CDR2: MNHNY, SVGAGI (reference sequence).

The chain links TRBV29-1 to TRBJ1-4, with D tentatively TRBD1 (5 bases). V shed 4 bases and J shed 8 bases, with 14 bases lying between them. Germline V gene sequence: CDR1 SQVTM, CDR2 ANQGSEA. The CDR3 extends over 13 amino acids. Written as DNA, the CDR3 is TGCAGCGTTGTACGGGGGATTGGCGAAAAACTGTTTTTT. Encoded protein: CSVVRGIGEKLFF.

The chain recombines TRBV5-6 with TRBJ1-5, with TRBD1 as a possible D gene (5 bases). The V gene lost 1 base and the J gene lost 0 bases, with 8 bases spanning the gap. From germline, CDR1 is SGHDT and CDR2 YYEEEE. The CDR3 sequence is 15 residues long. The CDR3 is CASSLRGPSNQPQHF. The DNA for the CDR3 is TGTGCCAGCAGCTTGAGGGGCCCTAGCAATCAGCCCCAGCATTTT.

The rearrangement uses TRBV9 and TRBJ2-2, with TRBD2 matching 11 bases. Germline V gene lookup returns CDR1 SGDLS and CDR2 YYNGEE. The CDR3 has 16 residues. J lost 7 bases, V lost 4 bases, and 9 bases had no gene match. The CDR3 loop is CASSFELAGVGGELFF. The CDR3 DNA follows: TGTGCCAGCAGCTTCGAACTAGCGGGAGTGGGCGGGGAGCTGTTTTTT.

The chain combines TRBV6-1 with TRBJ1-1; D may be TRBD1 (5 bases). Trimming removed 3 bases at V and 1 base at J, with 12 bases between. The CDR3 has 15 residues. Germline values: CDR1 MNHNS, CDR2 SASEGT. The CDR3 bases are TGTGCCAGCAGTGAGGAGGGGATAAGGAACACTGAAGCTTTCTTT. It is translated as CASSEEGIRNTEAFF.

The chain joins TRBV5-6 to TRBJ2-7, with D possibly being TRBD2 (6 bases). The germline gives CDR1 SGHDT, CDR2 YYEEEE. CDR3 length: 14 residues. V dropped 0 bases and J dropped 5 bases, with 12 bases sitting between them. This chain's CDR3 is CASSLGLAIHEQYF. CDR3 nucleotides: TGTGCCAGCAGCTTGGGTCTAGCGATCCACGAGCAGTACTTC.

The CDR3 sequence is CASSLGGGRNTGELFF. CDR3 sequence (DNA): TGTGCCAGCAGCTTAGGGGGCGGGAGGAACACCGGGGAGCTGTTTTTT. The chain recombines TRBV13 with TRBJ2-2; 7 bases match TRBD2. Germline loops: CDR1 PRHDT, CDR2 FYEKMQ (reference sequence). The CDR3 extends over 16 amino acids. J gave up 1 base and V 0 bases, and 2 bases lay outside the gene matches.

The rearrangement joins TRBV7-9 to TRBJ2-7; 9 bases map to TRBD1. The germline V gene has CDR1 SEHNR and CDR2 FQNEAQ (reference sequence). This CDR3 region has 14 residues. With V trimmed by 4 bases and J by 6 bases, 7 bases remained unmatched. The CDR3 bases are TGTGCCAGCAGCTCCGGGACAGGGACACGCGAGCAGTACTTC. It codes for CASSSGTGTREQYF.

The J gene is TRBJ2-3, the V gene TRBV14; a weak D match, TRBD2 (6 bases). The CDR3 length is 14 residues. V was cut by 6 bases and J by 7 bases, with 17 bases left in between. CDR1 is SGHDN, CDR2 FVKESK, per germline. CDR3 nucleotide sequence: TGTGCCAGCAGTCTCCTCACAGGACTAAATACGCAGTATTTT. Protein product: CASSLLTGLNTQYF.

The rearrangement uses TRBV5-4 and TRBJ2-3; no firm D call. This CDR3 has 13 residues. Looked up from germline, CDR1 is SGHNT and CDR2 is YYREEE (reference sequence). V shed 2 bases and J shed 0 bases, with 4 bases lying between them. The CDR3 protein is CASSFPSTDTQYF. CDR3 sequence (DNA): TGTGCCAGCAGCTTCCCAAGCACAGATACGCAGTATTTT.

The rearrangement uses TRBV28 and TRBJ1-2; 7 bases are shared with TRBD1. The germline V gene has CDR1 MDHEN and CDR2 SYDVKM. This CDR3 comprises 14 residues. Trimming removed 5 bases from V and 7 bases from J; junction bases left unmatched: 10. The chain's CDR3 is CASSRDSTPLGYTF. The CDR3 DNA reads TGTGCCAGCAGTAGGGACAGTACCCCTCTTGGCTACACCTTC.

V and J are TRBV6-1 and TRBJ2-2, with TRBD1 matching over 10 bases. Germline V gene data show CDR1 as MNHNS and CDR2 as SASEGT. This CDR3 is built from 16 residues. After removal of 2 bases from V and 5 bases from J, the junction contained 5 bases not matched to a gene. CDR3 in DNA: TGTGCCAGCAGTGAATGGACAGGGGGGAGTACCGGGGAGCTGTTTTTT. This gives the protein CASSEWTGGSTGELFF.

This chain connects TRBV15 to TRBJ2-1, with D perhaps matching TRBD2 (5 bases). This CDR3 is built from 14 residues. Germline CDR1 LNHNV, CDR2 YYDKDF (reference sequence). V was cut by 7 bases and J by 1 base, with 11 bases left in between. CDR3 DNA sequence: TGTGCCACCATTCCTCGGGGATCCTACAATGAGCAGTTCTTC. Translation gives CATIPRGSYNEQFF. Complete variable domain (other parts from reference TRBV15 and TRBJ2-1): DAMVIQNPRYQVTQFGKPVTLSCSQTLNHNVMYWYQQKSSQAPKLLFHYYDKDFNNEADTPDNFQSRRPNTSFCFLDIRSPGLGDTAMYLCATIPRGSYNEQFFGPGTRLTVL.

The chain carries TRBV4-1 and TRBJ1-2, with TRBD1 matching 12 bases. The V and J ends lost 2 bases and 8 bases, in that order; junction bases with no gene match: 15. Germline-derived CDR1 and CDR2 are MGHRA and YSYEKL. The CDR3 covers 18 residues. This chain's CDR3 is CASSQPREGQGALGGYTF. In DNA, the CDR3 is TGCGCCAGCAGCCAACCCCGGGAGGGACAGGGGGCCCTTGGGGGCTACACCTTC.

Written as DNA, the CDR3 is TGTGCCAGCAGCTTAAATCCCGCTAGCTACGAGCAGTACTTC. As protein: CASSLNPASYEQYF. This sequence joins TRBV7-3 and TRBJ2-7; D is undetermined. CDR1 is SGHTA, CDR2 FQGTGA, per germline. CDR3 size: 14 residues. V lost 1 base to trimming and J lost 3 bases, with 10 bases between them.

The gene calls are TRBV13 and TRBJ1-1, with D uncertain. CDR3 length equals 13 residues. The germline gives CDR1 PRHDT, CDR2 FYEKMQ (reference sequence). V lost 5 bases, J lost 0 bases, and 7 bases lay in between. The CDR3 sequence: CASSLTLNTEAFF. The DNA for the CDR3 is TGTGCCAGCAGCCTCACATTGAACACTGAAGCTTTCTTT. Looking up the rest from reference TRBV13 and TRBJ1-1 gives the full variable domain: AAGVIQSPRHLIKEKRETATLKCYPIPRHDTVYWYQQGPGQDPQFLISFYEKMQSDKGSIPDRFSAQQFSDYHSELNMSSLELGDSALYFCASSLTLNTEAFFGQGTRLTVV.

This chain joins TRBV7-3 and TRBJ2-1, with 7 bases matching TRBD2. Per germline, CDR1 SGHTA and CDR2 FQGTGA. V lost 4 bases, J lost 4 bases, and 4 bases stayed unmatched. The CDR3 has 14 amino acids. CDR3 nucleotide sequence: TGTGCCAGCAGCTCGGGACTACCTTACAATGAGCAGTTCTTC. As protein: CASSSGLPYNEQFF.

V usage is TRBV19 and J usage is TRBJ1-5; possibly TRBD1 for D (5 bases). This CDR3 region has 13 residues. V shed 5 bases and J shed 7 bases, with 12 bases lying between them. In germline, CDR1 is LNHDA, CDR2 SQIVND (reference sequence). The CDR3 protein is CASSQGRLQPQHF. CDR3 nucleotides: TGTGCCAGTAGTCAGGGTAGGCTACAGCCCCAGCATTTT. Based on the CDR3 plus reference TRBV19 and TRBJ1-5, the full variable domain is DGGITQSPKYLFRKEGQNVTLSCEQNLNHDAMYWYRQDPGQGLRLIYYSQIVNDFQKGDIAEGYSVSREKKESFPLTVTSAQKNPTAFYLCASSQGRLQPQHFGDGTRLSIL.